The TCR beta chain under discussion was sequenced for a study of cytomegalovirus exposure and HLA in healthy donors (TCRdb year 2017). Background for the entire study: According to an earlier analysis of several hundred of the donors, 150 million to 200 million T cells yielded some 110 million unique TCR beta sequences and 276 Gb of sequence data. About 300 gigabases of sequencing data and about 92 million unique TCR sequences made up an early release that covered 640 HLA-typed donors. All discovery cohort repertoires had been generated on a single sequencing platform. Both class I and class II loci were covered by HLA typing, at four-digit resolution. In addition to the first cohort of 650 to 750 subjects, a separate validation cohort of 120 different subjects was used. Among the roughly 400 genotyped donors, roughly 80% belonged to the genetic ancestry cluster associated with self-reported Caucasian donors. High-throughput TCR immunosequencing, statistical association of individual TCRs with disease status, and machine learning were combined to predict cytomegalovirus infection status. In the later analysis, no new phenotypic data were used to find candidate immune exposures; instead, reliance was placed on TCR beta sequences and their occurrence across donors. Typing coverage differed by locus: A, B, C, DRB1 and DQB1 were typed in roughly 620-630 donors, DQA1 in roughly 500, DPA1 in around 600, and DPB1 in about 450. An earlier analysis of 587 of the donors used high-throughput TCR beta sequencing to judge whether each TCR beta V gene segment behaved as functional or pseudogenic. The aim of the study was to test whether cataloging public T cell receptors could identify signatures of past pathogen exposure. Among roughly 400 genotyped donors of the cohort, an average of approximately 200,000 unique TCR beta nucleotide sequences was sequenced per donor, of which about 20% were non-productive. In a later analysis, previously published TCR beta repertoires from several hundred donors were re-analyzed and high-resolution HLA genotyping was added so that TCR occurrence patterns could be studied. Using immunosequencing, the study profiled T cell repertoires from about 610 subjects and related those repertoires to cytomegalovirus serostatus. Alongside the repertoire data, information on donor age, sex, ethnicity and CMV serostatus was compiled. A few DR-DQ haplotypes were handled as single units for association and clustering because linkage in the cohort was strong. In a later genetic analysis, genome-wide SNP genotypes for 398 of the 666 donors were used, and that subset was treated as a discovery cohort.

The library came from the immunoSEQ multiplex PCR assay. A mixture of 60 forward primers for TCR Vbeta segments and 13 reverse primers for TCR Jbeta segments was used in the multiplex PCR. The CDR3 region of rearranged TCR beta genes was amplified from genomic DNA with a multiplex PCR assay. The Illumina HiSeq System was used to sequence the amplified TCR beta libraries as 87-base-pair reads. As for the authors' bioinformatics: In a later analysis, roughly 80 million unique TCR beta chains were counted across the approximately 620 repertoires, and around 11 million of these chains were shared by at least two donors. Raw reads were error-corrected and collapsed into unique sequences with a nearest-neighbor algorithm that merged closely related sequences to remove PCR and sequencing errors. To assign V, D and J gene segments, CDR3 sequences were aligned to IMGT reference sequences. For a sequence to be retained, a match of at least six nucleotides to both a V gene segment and a J gene segment was required. A rearrangement was called productive if the CDR3 had no stop codons and remained in frame with V and J, and every other rearrangement was called non-productive. Following IMGT convention, CDR3 was defined as the stretch from the second conserved V-encoded cysteine to the conserved J-encoded phenylalanine. In an earlier analysis of just under 600 of the donors, sequences lacking an unambiguous match to a single V gene segment were excluded. In an earlier analysis of approximately 610 of the donors, V segments were called functional above 56.7% productive rearrangements and were called segregating when the between-donor standard deviation exceeded 5%. To diagnose cytomegalovirus status from the catalog of TCR beta chain sequences, a statistical classification framework was built. V and J gene assignment, in a later analysis, came from comparing TCR nucleotide sequences with IMGT/GENE-DB human TR gene sequences. Using the TCRdist pipeline, a later analysis assigned CDR3 sequences along with most-parsimonious VDJ recombination scenarios. In a later analysis, each TCR beta chain was defined by its CDR3 amino acid sequence together with its V-gene family, and reads lacking a unique V-gene family were excluded. In a later analysis, nearly 600 highly shared, low-generation-probability nucleotide sequences were removed to address suspected cross-contamination and a sequencing artifact. In a later analysis, a clonal expansion index was calculated for each public chain from normalized within-repertoire ranks of inferred template counts. Generation probabilities in a later analysis came from a VDJ recombination model fitted to out-of-frame rearrangements, and those results were checked against IGoR. Hypergeometric tests were used in a later analysis to score TCR-TCR, TCR-HLA and TCR-CMV co-occurrence, with a repertoire-size bias correction applied to the TCR pairs. A later analysis estimated false discovery rates by permuting HLA or CMV assignments 20 times. A later analysis grouped co-occurring TCRs with DBSCAN, adding TCRdist sequence similarity when clustering within HLA-allele-positive subsets. Repertoires with fewer than 30,000 or more than 120,000 public chains, plus five repertoires with anomalous nucleotide sharing, were excluded from co-occurrence clustering. TCRdb stores this immuneACCESS table with in-frame sequences only. Part of the clones is absent; in the studies checked, under half of the shortfall reflects unresolved V genes, and no reason is known for the rest. V and J calls and clone size are as listed in that table; D and trimming were resolved from the DNA. This sample lists roughly 160,000 clones; 80% were detected once. Roughly 1.2% of the sample lies in the top ten.

From the germline V gene, CDR1 is SGHTA and CDR2 is FQGNSA. From its cysteine to its phenylalanine, the CDR3 spans 16 amino acids. CDR3 DNA only is kept here, 48 bases in frame from base 1. After removal of 0 bases from V and 6 bases from J, the junction retains 10 bases not matched to a gene. The cohort comprised some 730 healthy bone marrow donors. At the time of sampling, every cohort member was nominally healthy, though immune exposures that went unrecorded were likely present. The donor tested CMV seronegative, placing the donor among the 350 or so seronegative members of the cohort. Each donor provided a peripheral blood sample, and peripheral blood mononuclear cells were used for TCR beta sequencing. The Qiagen DNeasy Blood Extraction Kit was used to extract genomic DNA from the blood cell samples. Comment on this clone: Its target antigen remains unknown. The record has no base qualities; no much larger clone is one base away.

The paper's findings and limits, for the study overall: Strong co-occurrence of HLA alleles, especially DR and DQ, made assigning TCR associations to individual alleles difficult. Linkage disequilibrium might explain the correlated functional status among segregating V segments, but an unknown experimental factor could not be ruled out. According to the authors, the approach could potentially be generalized to other disease states and immunological phenotypes. At a false discovery rate of 0.05, a later analysis linked 15,000 to 20,000 TCR beta sequences to specific HLA alleles. A later analysis found that most CMV-associated TCR beta chains appeared HLA-restricted, with HLA associations seemingly driven largely by CMV exposure. A few of the identified cytomegalovirus-associated TCR beta chains were confirmed in vitro to be specific for cytomegalovirus antigens. An earlier analysis of 450 to 750 of the donors showed that most TCR beta V segments appeared in productive rearrangements either about 90% or about 30% of the time, which broadly matched IMGT annotations. A cluster of highly shared sequence variants was judged likely to be a technical artifact of the sequencing pipeline. Most TCR sequences were seen in very few donors, while some public TCRs were found in many individuals. In a later analysis, HLA-associated TCR beta chains showed more clonal expansion and lower generation probabilities than non-associated chains that were equally common. A further reported finding was that TCR beta sequences accurately predicted the HLA-A and HLA-B alleles for most subjects in the first cohort. Because counts were too low, roughly 18 rarely observed V segments, including chromosome 9 orphons, were left out of the earlier analysis of some 640 of the donors. CMV serostatus was the only immune exposure information available for the cohort. A later genetic analysis associated a missense DCLRE1C variant with V-gene and J-gene trimming of TCR beta chains, and an independent cohort replicated the association. Because the 87-base-pair reads could not distinguish some IMGT-functional V segments, including TRBV6-2 and TRBV6-3, those segments were excluded. Several of the top co-occurrence clusters appeared to be linked to parvovirus B19, influenza, CMV and Epstein-Barr virus, according to a later analysis. Compared with the roughly 700-donor mean, donors in an Asian-associated ancestry cluster had fewer N-insertions in productive TCRs, according to a later genetic analysis. A later analysis found that TCR association rates varied across HLA loci, with DRB1 alleles showing the most associated TCRs and HLA-C alleles the fewest. This cohort had only TCR beta chains sequenced, and the lack of alpha or paired-chain data limited which features could be detected. The study gave a list of 150 to 200 TCR beta chains associated with cytomegalovirus. Because HLA typing was missing for some donors at each locus, association tests included only the typed subset. The presence/absence analyses assumed that sequencing depth was roughly uniform across donors, and that assumption may not be true. The classifier was reported to diagnose cytomegalovirus status with high specificity and sensitivity in both the original cohort and the validation cohort.

The TCR originated in a woman in her forties or fifties in good health and CMV-seronegative. The source material was PBMCs. The sequence links TRBV7-2 to TRBJ2-5, with 7 central nucleotides matching TRBD2. The CDR3 corresponds to CASSLAAAGLDKTQYF. The bases are TGTGCCAGCAGCTTAGCCGCAGCGGGGTTAGATAAGACCCAGTACTTC. The CDR3, completed at both ends by the reference TRBV7-2 and TRBJ2-5 genes, gives the full variable domain GAGVSQSPSNKVTEKGKDVELRCDPISGHTALYWYRQSLGQGLEFLIYFQGNSAPDKSGLPSDRFSAERTGGSVSTLTIQRTQQEDSAVYLCASSLAAAGLDKTQYFGPGTRLLVL.